These 27 T cell receptor beta chains share one sample of origin, sequenced in a study of graft-versus-host responses after intestinal transplantation. What these receptors recognize is not known. TCRdb keeps only in-frame clones here, not all; method: immunoSEQ multiplex PCR. The data contain 85,000 to 100,000 clones, about 93% of them singletons. Sequenced material: unstimulated CD8+ T cells sorted from spleen or lymph node cells, taken before intestinal transplant. The receptors were gathered from a human donor who received an intestinal transplant.

A single count supports this clone. This chain links TRBV5-6 with TRBJ1-1; TRBD1 matches at 7 bases. V lost 4 bases to trimming and J lost 3 bases; unmatched junction nucleotides: 6. CDR1 SGHDT and CDR2 YYEEEE come from the germline V gene. This CDR3 has 14 residues. The CDR3 sequence is CASSDRTGDTEAFF. The CDR3 DNA reads TGTGCCAGCAGCGACCGCACAGGGGACACTGAAGCTTTCTTT. Based on the CDR3 plus reference TRBV5-6 and TRBJ1-1, the full variable domain is DAGVTQSPTHLIKTRGQQVTLRCSPKSGHDTVSWYQQALGQGPQFIFQYYEEEERQRGNFPDRFSGHQFPNYSSELNVNALLLGDSALYLCASSDRTGDTEAFFGQGTRLTVV.

This chain connects TRBV5-6 to TRBJ1-1; no clear D. The V and J ends lost 2 bases and 4 bases respectively, with 12 bases between them. Germline V gene data show CDR1 as SGHDT and CDR2 as YYEEEE. This CDR3 has 14 amino acids. The CDR3 DNA follows: TGTGCCAGCAGCTTTGGAGGTACGAGCACTGAAGCTTTCTTT. Protein sequence: CASSFGGTSTEAFF.

This clone was seen only a few times. The chain combines TRBV27 with TRBJ1-6, with TRBD1 as a possible D gene (6 bases). CDR3 size: 12 residues. The V gene lost 3 bases and the J gene lost 9 bases, with 6 bases spanning the gap. Germline V gene data show CDR1 as MNHEY and CDR2 as SMNVEV (reference sequence). CDR3 coding DNA: TGTGCCAGCAGTTTGACAGGTTCACCCCTCCACTTT. It encodes CASSLTGSPLHF.

The chain uses TRBV7-2 and TRBJ1-2, with D tentatively TRBD1 (6 bases). The germline V gene has CDR1 SGHTA and CDR2 FQGNSA. V was clipped by 4 bases and J by 8 bases, with 14 bases between them. The CDR3 has 13 amino acids. The chain's CDR3 is CASSSTGILGYTF. The DNA of the CDR3 is TGTGCCAGCAGCTCCACAGGGATACTGGGCTACACCTTC.

This sequence joins TRBV20-1 and TRBJ2-3; no reliable D call. Per the germline V gene, CDR1 is DFQATT and CDR2 is SNEGSKA (reference sequence). V gave up 6 bases and J gave up 0 bases, with 4 bases separating them. CDR3 length equals 11 residues. The CDR3 protein is CSAPSTDTQYF. For the CDR3, the DNA is TGCAGTGCCCCTAGCACAGATACGCAGTATTTT.

This chain joins TRBV27 and TRBJ2-5, with 8 nucleotides matching TRBD2. The J call could be wrong; TRBJ2-7 is a better fit for the DNA end. CDR1 is MNHEY and CDR2 is SMNVEV in the germline V gene (reference sequence). The length of the CDR3 is 19 residues. CDR3 bases: TGTGCCAGCAGTTACCGCGCGTCCCCAGGGGAGGCGGGAGGCTACGAGCAGTACTTC. This codes for CASSYRASPGEAGGYEQYF.

The DNA of the CDR3 is TGTGCCAGCAGTGTTTCGGGACTAGGGGGCTACGAGCAGTACTTC. Translated: CASSVSGLGGYEQYF. This chain uses TRBV27 with TRBJ2-7; 8 bases map to TRBD2. The ends lost 5 bases at V and 3 bases at J; junction bases unmatched: 9. This CDR3 has 15 residues. Germline-derived CDR1 and CDR2 are MNHEY and SMNVEV (reference sequence).

The chain is built from TRBV11-1 and TRBJ2-5; D ambiguous. Germline V gene sequence: CDR1 SGHAT, CDR2 FQDESV (reference sequence). V was clipped by 5 bases and J by 1 base, with 11 bases between them. The CDR3 totals 14 residues. The CDR3 spells CASSPRHLQETQYF. Written as DNA, the CDR3 is TGTGCCAGCAGCCCCCGACACCTCCAAGAGACCCAGTACTTC.

The rearrangement joins TRBV19 to TRBJ1-1; 7 positions match TRBD1. Germline CDR1 reads LNHDA; CDR2 reads SQIVND (reference sequence). This CDR3 is built from 13 residues. V was pared by 5 bases and J by 4 bases, with 4 bases of the junction left unmatched. CDR3 residues: CASSPHRGTEAFF. CDR3 bases: TGTGCCAGTAGTCCGCACAGGGGCACTGAAGCTTTCTTT.

V is TRBV15 and J is TRBJ2-5; possibly TRBD1 for D (5 bases). CDR1 LNHNV and CDR2 YYDKDF come from the germline V gene (reference sequence). This CDR3 comprises 15 residues. Trimming cost V 0 bases and J 5 bases, with 13 bases left between them. The CDR3 here is CATSRDISGLETQYF. CDR3 DNA: TGTGCCACCAGCAGAGATATCTCAGGGTTGGAGACCCAGTACTTC.

J is TRBJ1-1 and V is TRBV5-4; possible D gene TRBD1, 5 bases. Trimming pared 2 bases from V and 2 bases from J, leaving 13 bases between. The CDR3 totals 15 residues. CDR1 is SGHNT, CDR2 YYREEE, per germline (reference sequence). The CDR3 loop reads CASSFAGFINTEAFF. DNA for the CDR3: TGTGCCAGCAGCTTTGCAGGGTTTATAAACACTGAAGCTTTCTTT.

The chain uses TRBV27 and TRBJ2-3, with 14 bases matching TRBD2. V gave up 2 bases and J gave up 4 bases; unmatched junction bases: 2. The germline V gene encodes CDR1 MNHEY and CDR2 SMNVEV (reference sequence). The CDR3 has 16 residues. The CDR3 nucleotides are TGTGCCAGCAGTTTACCGACTAGCGGGGGGGCAGATACGCAGTATTTT. This codes for CASSLPTSGGADTQYF.

This clone showed up just once. The chain combines TRBV11-3 with TRBJ2-3; tentative D call: TRBD2 (6 bases). This CDR3 contains 16 residues. The germline V and J ends were trimmed by 4 bases and 0 bases, with 14 bases remaining between them. Per the germline V gene, CDR1 is SGHNT and CDR2 is YENEEA. CDR3: CASSSPGRGSTDTQYF. CDR3 coding DNA: TGTGCCAGCAGCTCCCCTGGCCGGGGGAGCACAGATACGCAGTATTTT.

The chain couples TRBV7-9 to TRBJ1-4; D ambiguous. The CDR3 runs to 12 residues. Germline loops: CDR1 SEHNR, CDR2 FQNEAQ (reference sequence). Trimming shortened V by 3 bases and J by 3 bases, and 2 bases separated the two germline ends. CDR3 nucleotides: TGTGCCAGCAGCTTCTCTAATGAAAAACTGTTTTTT. Amino acid sequence: CASSFSNEKLFF.

The rearrangement uses TRBV29-1 and TRBJ1-1; a weak D match, TRBD1 (5 bases). The CDR3 extends over 15 amino acids. Germline V gene sequence: CDR1 SQVTM, CDR2 ANQGSEA. Trimming took 0 bases from V and 5 from J, leaving 16 bases between them. The CDR3 DNA reads as TGCAGCGTTGAAGATTGGGGCACCAAGGGGACTGAAGCTTTCTTT. Protein product: CSVEDWGTKGTEAFF.

The table lists this clone with a count of one. The chain recombines TRBV28 with TRBJ1-4; 7 nucleotides line up with TRBD1. The CDR3 consists of 15 residues. The V segment lost 6 bases and the J segment 8 bases; nucleotides outside the gene matches: 12. Germline CDR1 MDHEN, CDR2 SYDVKM. CDR3 sequence (DNA): TGTGCCAGCAGATATACAACAGGGGTTAGGGAAAAACTGTTTTTT. Its protein is CASRYTTGVREKLFF.

This clone was seen just once. The genes are TRBV19 and TRBJ1-1; possible D gene TRBD1, 6 bases. V gave up 5 bases and J gave up 1 base, with 17 bases separating them. CDR3 length: 16 residues. Germline lookup yields CDR1 LNHDA and CDR2 SQIVND (reference sequence). The chain's CDR3 is CASSPRYRDTNTEAFF. The CDR3 DNA sequence: TGTGCCAGTAGTCCGCGATACCGGGACACGAACACTGAAGCTTTCTTT.

V gene TRBV13 combines with J gene TRBJ1-1; 8 positions agree with TRBD1. Germline CDR1 is PRHDT and CDR2 is FYEKMQ (reference sequence). Trimming took 4 bases from V and 4 from J; bases not matched to a gene: 2. There are 13 residues in the CDR3. The CDR3 protein is CASSSRGPTEAFF. CDR3 nucleotides: TGTGCCAGCAGCTCCAGGGGGCCCACTGAAGCTTTCTTT. The whole variable domain, filled in from reference TRBV13 and TRBJ1-1, reads AAGVIQSPRHLIKEKRETATLKCYPIPRHDTVYWYQQGPGQDPQFLISFYEKMQSDKGSIPDRFSAQQFSDYHSELNMSSLELGDSALYFCASSSRGPTEAFFGQGTRLTVV.

The gene calls are TRBV27 and TRBJ2-2; 12 positions match TRBD1. Germline-derived CDR1 and CDR2 are MNHEY and SMNVEV (reference sequence). The CDR3 contains 16 residues. Trimming removed 6 bases from V and 7 bases from J; junction bases left unmatched: 9. DNA for the CDR3: TGTGCCAGCAGCCCGGGACAGGGGGCTTCAGGCGGGGAGCTGTTTTTT. Residues: CASSPGQGASGGELFF.

The rearrangement uses TRBV7-8 and TRBJ1-1; 9 nucleotides line up with TRBD1. CDR1 and CDR2 (germline): SGHVS, FQNEAQ. This CDR3 region has 16 residues. The V gene end was trimmed by 1 base and the J gene end by 4 bases; junction bases not matched to a gene: 7. CDR3 sequence (DNA): TGTGCCAGCAGCTTAGGAAGGACAGGGGACGTCACTGAAGCTTTCTTT. Protein: CASSLGRTGDVTEAFF.

This clone was observed once. The chain combines TRBV11-3 with TRBJ2-1, with a weak D call TRBD2 (5 bases). The germline V gene has CDR1 SGHNT and CDR2 YENEEA. Trimming removed 2 bases from V and 4 bases from J, with 9 bases in between. The length of the CDR3 is 14 residues. CDR3 sequence (DNA): TGTGCCAGCAGCTTACGGGATATATACAATGAGCAGTTCTTC. It specifies CASSLRDIYNEQFF.

This chain links TRBV7-9 with TRBJ1-5; D uncertain. The CDR3 covers 13 residues. Germline V CDR1 and CDR2: SEHNR, FQNEAQ (reference sequence). Trimming cost V 3 bases and J 0 bases, with 3 bases left between them. CDR3 sequence: CASSFHSNQPQHF. Written as DNA, the CDR3 is TGTGCCAGCAGCTTCCATAGCAATCAGCCCCAGCATTTT.

Here the CDR3 DNA reads TGCGCCAGCAGCCAAGGGACAGGAAGTGGGTACTTC. It codes for CASSQGTGSGYF. V is TRBV4-3 and J is TRBJ2-7; TRBD1 agrees at 7 bases. The CDR3 spans 12 residues. The germline gives CDR1 LGHNA, CDR2 YSLEER. Trimming removed 1 base from V and 12 bases from J; junction bases left unmatched: 6.

This chain joins TRBV19 and TRBJ2-1; 7 positions match TRBD2. The J segment lost 7 bases and the V segment lost 3 bases, leaving 6 bases of the junction unmatched. Germline V lookup: CDR1 LNHDA, CDR2 SQIVND (reference sequence). The CDR3 runs 14 residues. In DNA form, the CDR3 reads TGTGCCAGTAGTATTCGCGGGGGAACGAATGAGCAGTTCTTC. Its translation is CASSIRGGTNEQFF.

The chain uses TRBV4-1 and TRBJ1-1, with unresolved D. Between the trimmed V and J ends, which lost 4 bases and 3 bases, there was a span of 12 bases. The CDR3 is 14 amino acids. Germline-derived CDR1 and CDR2 are MGHRA and YSYEKL. CDR3 region: CASSPEFGYTEAFF. CDR3 DNA sequence: TGCGCCAGCAGCCCAGAGTTCGGGTACACTGAAGCTTTCTTT.

The chain is built from TRBV12-5 and TRBJ2-5, with 7 bases that match TRBD1. The V gene end was trimmed by 4 bases and the J gene end by 0 bases; junction bases not matched to a gene: 2. The CDR3 contains 14 residues. Germline V gene lookup returns CDR1 LGHNT and CDR2 FRNRAP. The CDR3 spells CASGSGTDQETQYF. In DNA, the CDR3 is TGTGCTAGTGGTTCTGGGACAGACCAAGAGACCCAGTACTTC.

The chain is built from TRBV2 and TRBJ2-5, with no clear D. Germline lookup yields CDR1 SNHLY and CDR2 FYNNEI. Trimming removed 7 bases from V and 4 bases from J, with 13 bases in between. This CDR3 spans 13 amino acids. CDR3 DNA: TGTGCCAGCATGGTGGCAACACGAGAGACCCAGTACTTC. Translated: CASMVATRETQYF.